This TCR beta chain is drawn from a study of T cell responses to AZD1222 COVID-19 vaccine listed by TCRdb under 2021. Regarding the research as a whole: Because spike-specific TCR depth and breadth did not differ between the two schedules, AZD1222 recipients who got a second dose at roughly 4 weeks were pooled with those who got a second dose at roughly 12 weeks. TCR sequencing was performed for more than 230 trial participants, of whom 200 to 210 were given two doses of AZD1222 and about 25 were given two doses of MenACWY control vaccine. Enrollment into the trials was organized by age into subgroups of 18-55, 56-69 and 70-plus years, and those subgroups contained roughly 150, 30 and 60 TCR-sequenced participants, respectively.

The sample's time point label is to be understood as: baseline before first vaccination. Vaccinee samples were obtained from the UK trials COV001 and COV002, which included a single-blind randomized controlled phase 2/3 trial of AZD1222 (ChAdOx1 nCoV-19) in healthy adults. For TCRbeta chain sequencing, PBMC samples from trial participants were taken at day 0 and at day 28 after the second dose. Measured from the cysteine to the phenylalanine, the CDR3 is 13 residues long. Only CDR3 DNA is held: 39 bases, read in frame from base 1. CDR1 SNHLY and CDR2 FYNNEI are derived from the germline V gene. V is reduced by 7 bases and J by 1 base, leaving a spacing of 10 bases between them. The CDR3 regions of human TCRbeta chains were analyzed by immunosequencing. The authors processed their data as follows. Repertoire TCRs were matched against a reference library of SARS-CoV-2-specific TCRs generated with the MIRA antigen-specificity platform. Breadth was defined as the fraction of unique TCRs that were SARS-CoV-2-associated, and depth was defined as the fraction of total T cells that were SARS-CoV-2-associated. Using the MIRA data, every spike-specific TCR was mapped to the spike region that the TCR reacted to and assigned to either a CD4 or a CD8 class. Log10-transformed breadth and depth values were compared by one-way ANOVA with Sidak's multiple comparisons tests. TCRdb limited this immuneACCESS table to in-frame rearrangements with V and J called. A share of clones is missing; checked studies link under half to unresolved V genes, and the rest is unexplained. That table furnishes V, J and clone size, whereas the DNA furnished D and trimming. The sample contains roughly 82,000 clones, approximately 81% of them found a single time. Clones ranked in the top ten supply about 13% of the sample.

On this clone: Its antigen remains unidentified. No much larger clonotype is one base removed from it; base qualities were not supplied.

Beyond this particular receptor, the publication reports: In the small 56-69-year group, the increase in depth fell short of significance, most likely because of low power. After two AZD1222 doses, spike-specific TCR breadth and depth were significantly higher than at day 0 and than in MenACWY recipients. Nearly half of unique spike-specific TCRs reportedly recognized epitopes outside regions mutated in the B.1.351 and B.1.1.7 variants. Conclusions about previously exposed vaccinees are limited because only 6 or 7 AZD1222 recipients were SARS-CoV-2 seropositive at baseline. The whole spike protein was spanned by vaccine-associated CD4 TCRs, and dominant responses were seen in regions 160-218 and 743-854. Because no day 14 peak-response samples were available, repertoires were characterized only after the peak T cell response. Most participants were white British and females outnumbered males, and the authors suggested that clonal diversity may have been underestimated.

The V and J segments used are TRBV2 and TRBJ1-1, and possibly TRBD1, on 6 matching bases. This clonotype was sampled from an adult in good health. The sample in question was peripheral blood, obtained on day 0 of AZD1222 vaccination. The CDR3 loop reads CASTLQGNTEAFF. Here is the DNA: TGTGCCAGCACCCTACAGGGGAACACTGAAGCTTTCTTT.